This passage covers 20 T cell receptor beta chains from one sample sequenced in a study of shared clonotypes between healthy human individuals. Repertoires were generated with immunoSEQ multiplex PCR, while TCRdb's copy carries only in-frame clones and drops some. The sample carries 98,000 or so clones, approximately 70% recorded once. The sample taken for sequencing was memory CD8+ T cells sorted from blood. As to subset: CD45RO+ cells pooled with CCR7-negative TemRA cells. These receptors all come from a woman younger than 45 in good health.

The V gene is TRBV9, the J gene TRBJ2-3; the D is unclear. CDR1 and CDR2 (germline): SGDLS, YYNGEE. Between the trimmed V and J ends, which lost 1 base and 4 bases, there was a span of 7 bases. The CDR3 is made up of 13 amino acids. The CDR3 DNA reads TGTGCCAGCAGCGTAAAATGGCCAGATACGCAGTATTTT. Its translation is CASSVKWPDTQYF.

This chain connects TRBV6-1 to TRBJ1-4; unclear D gene. CDR1 MNHNS and CDR2 SASEGT come from the germline V gene. V gave up 2 bases and J gave up 8 bases, with 9 bases separating them. This CDR3 has 13 amino acids. The CDR3 nucleotides read TGTGCCAGCAGTGAAAAGTGTCTCGAAAAACTGTTTTTT. Translating gives CASSEKCLEKLFF.

The chain employs TRBV20-1 and TRBJ2-4; the D is unclear. This CDR3 spans 10 amino acids. Looked up from germline, CDR1 is DFQATT and CDR2 is SNEGSKA (reference sequence). Trimming cost V 3 bases and J 5 bases, with 2 bases left between them. Here the CDR3 DNA reads TGCAGTGCTAGGGAAAACATTCAGTACTTC. Its translation is CSARENIQYF.

There are a few counts of this clone. The V gene is TRBV2, the J gene TRBJ2-5, with 9 bases aligning to TRBD2. Trimming removed 4 bases from V and 7 bases from J; junction bases left unmatched: 4. The CDR3 has 13 amino acids. The germline CDR1 and CDR2 sequences are SNHLY and FYNNEI. CDR3 amino acids: CASSGLAEGTQYF. CDR3 DNA: TGTGCCAGCAGTGGACTAGCGGAAGGGACCCAGTACTTC.

The chain joins TRBV9 to TRBJ1-2; 9 positions agree with TRBD1. The CDR3 has 15 residues. The J segment lost 5 bases and the V segment lost 3 bases, leaving 8 bases of the junction unmatched. The V gene's germline CDR1 is SGDLS and CDR2 YYNGEE. In DNA form, the CDR3 reads TGTGCCAGCAGCGGGCCTCGGGGACAGGGTTATGGCTACACCTTC. Protein sequence: CASSGPRGQGYGYTF.

V is TRBV4-2 and J is TRBJ2-1; D call uncertain. Per the germline V gene, CDR1 is LGHNA and CDR2 is YNFKEQ. There are 17 residues in the CDR3. Trimming shortened V by 0 bases and J by 0 bases, and 12 bases separated the two germline ends. CDR3 in amino acids: CASSQDEEQLSYNEQFF. CDR3 coding DNA: TGTGCCAGCAGCCAAGACGAGGAACAGCTCTCCTACAATGAGCAGTTCTTC.

The gene calls are TRBV5-4 and TRBJ1-3; possibly TRBD1 for D (5 bases). This CDR3 spans 14 amino acids. V was cut by 1 base and J by 11 bases, with 16 bases left in between. The germline gives CDR1 SGHNT, CDR2 YYREEE (reference sequence). Here the CDR3 reads CASSLLGAAGSIYF. DNA for the CDR3: TGTGCCAGCAGCTTGCTTGGGGCCGCGGGTTCCATATATTTT.

This clone was seen ten or more times. V usage is TRBV25-1 and J usage is TRBJ2-7; 9 bases align to TRBD1. Per germline, CDR1 MGHDK and CDR2 SYGVNS. Trimming at V came to 4 bases and at J to 2 bases, leaving 6 bases not matched to a gene. The CDR3 length is 15 residues. CDR3 loop: CASSARDREPYEQYF. The CDR3 coding sequence is TGTGCCAGCAGTGCCCGGGACAGGGAGCCCTACGAGCAGTACTTC.

The rearrangement uses TRBV5-1 and TRBJ1-1; no reliable D call. The germline V and J ends were trimmed by 0 bases and 4 bases, with 7 bases remaining between them. Germline V gene sequence: CDR1 SGHRS, CDR2 YFSETQ. The CDR3 is 13 amino acids. CDR3 sequence reads: CASSLEMVTEAFF. The CDR3 DNA reads TGCGCCAGCAGCTTGGAGATGGTCACTGAAGCTTTCTTT.

The chain uses TRBV7-2 and TRBJ1-5, with D hard to call. CDR1 SGHTA and CDR2 FQGNSA come from the germline V gene. This CDR3 comprises 13 residues. The V end lost 1 base, the J end lost 8 bases, and 9 bases lay between the germline ends. CDR3 protein: CASSLGEEEPQHF. The CDR3, as DNA: TGTGCCAGCAGCTTAGGAGAAGAAGAGCCCCAGCATTTT.

This clone was found a few times. The sample contains more than one DNA sequence encoding this CDR3. The chain recombines TRBV9 with TRBJ1-1; the D is unclear. CDR1 is SGDLS, CDR2 YYNGEE, per germline. The CDR3 contains 13 residues. Trimming stripped 1 base from V and 4 bases from J, with 8 bases between. CDR3 loop: CASSVSWGTEAFF. The CDR3 bases are TGTGCCAGCAGCGTAAGTTGGGGCACTGAAGCTTTCTTT.

The chain recombines TRBV10-3 with TRBJ2-1, with a weak D call TRBD2 (6 bases). Trimming removed 7 bases at V and 8 bases at J, with 18 bases between. The CDR3 is made up of 14 amino acids. Germline-derived CDR1 and CDR2 are ENHRY and SYGVKD. In DNA, the CDR3 is TGTGCCATCAAGGAGGGCCATAGCGTCGATGAGCAGTTCTTC. As protein: CAIKEGHSVDEQFF.

This clone has ten or more counts. The J gene is TRBJ2-3, the V gene TRBV7-9; D uncertain. Trimming took off 2 bases at V and 6 bases at J, with 6 bases between the two ends. There are 12 residues in the CDR3. Germline loops: CDR1 SEHNR, CDR2 FQNEAQ (reference sequence). This CDR3 is CASSLSGDTQYF. As DNA, the CDR3 is TGTGCCAGCAGCTTATCTGGGGATACGCAGTATTTT.

This chain uses TRBV29-1 with TRBJ2-3; D might be TRBD2 (7 bases). V lost 8 bases to trimming and J lost 3 bases, with 18 bases between them. Germline V gene sequence: CDR1 SQVTM, CDR2 ANQGSEA. The CDR3 contains 14 residues. CDR3 sequence reads: CSLGAGEATDTQYF. The CDR3 DNA is TGCAGCCTGGGGGCGGGAGAGGCAACAGATACGCAGTATTTT.

This clone rates as medium-sized. The V gene is TRBV7-8, the J gene TRBJ2-7, with TRBD2 matching 7 bases. After removal of 2 bases from V and 6 bases from J, the junction contained 13 bases not matched to a gene. The CDR3 is 16 residues long. CDR1 SGHVS and CDR2 FQNEAQ come from the germline V gene. The CDR3 region is CASSLLAGVGVGEQYF. In DNA form, the CDR3 reads TGTGCCAGCAGCTTACTTGCGGGAGTAGGGGTGGGCGAGCAGTACTTC.

The chain links TRBV2 to TRBJ2-7; D is ambiguous. The CDR3 consists of 16 residues. V was pared by 6 bases and J by 0 bases, with 18 bases between. Germline V CDR1 and CDR2: SNHLY, FYNNEI. The CDR3 spells CASSVGGLLSSYEQYF. Written as DNA, the CDR3 is TGTGCCAGCAGCGTGGGCGGCCTACTGAGCTCCTACGAGCAGTACTTC.

V and J are TRBV4-2 and TRBJ1-4, with a weak D call TRBD1 (5 bases). CDR1 LGHNA and CDR2 YNFKEQ come from the germline V gene. Trimming left V 0 bases short and J 7 bases short, with 12 bases between. This CDR3 is 15 amino acids long. CDR3 coding DNA: TGTGCCAGCAGCCAAGAACGGGGCGGAGGTGAAAAACTGTTTTTT. Its protein is CASSQERGGGEKLFF.

The gene calls are TRBV4-1 and TRBJ2-4; TRBD2 matches 13 bases. V was clipped by 0 bases and J by 9 bases; unmatched bases: 14. The germline gives CDR1 MGHRA, CDR2 YSYEKL. The CDR3 loop spans 19 amino acids. Here the CDR3 reads CASSQDWDTSGRARTIQYF. DNA for the CDR3: TGCGCCAGCAGCCAAGATTGGGACACTAGCGGGAGGGCGCGAACCATTCAGTACTTC.

The chain couples TRBV11-2 to TRBJ1-1; a weak D match, TRBD1 (6 bases). The CDR3 is 17 residues long. V shed 0 bases and J shed 3 bases, with 17 bases lying between them. The germline V gene encodes CDR1 SGHAT and CDR2 FQNNGV. Written as DNA, the CDR3 is TGTGCCAGCAGCTTAGACAGGGGATCCCTGACGGACACTGAAGCTTTCTTT. Protein: CASSLDRGSLTDTEAFF.

The rearrangement joins TRBV28 to TRBJ2-6; D may match TRBD1 or TRBD2 (5 bases each). Germline V lookup: CDR1 MDHEN, CDR2 SYDVKM. There are 17 residues in the CDR3. V shed 6 bases and J shed 2 bases, with 17 bases lying between them. The CDR3 nucleotides read TGTGCCAGCAGACCCCGGTCGGGGCAGCCTGGGGCCAACGTCCTGACTTTC. Its translation is CASRPRSGQPGANVLTF.